This T cell receptor (beta chain) originates from a study of quantifying T cell responses using KT2 cells. Overall study: Reverse transcription used primers in the TCR alpha and beta constant regions.

The CDR3 extends over 17 amino acids. The germline gives CDR1 MNHEY, CDR2 SVGAGI. Trimming took off 6 bases at V and 5 bases at J, with 26 bases between the two ends. There are a few counts of this clonotype. An oligo carrying a UMI was ligated to the cDNA 3' end. First-round PCR used approximately 4 cycles and beta primers RC1.1 and RC1.2 covering TRBC1 and TRBC2. Each CDR3 protein is one row after TCRdb ran MiXCR on the UMI-ligation and nested PCR reads. The data show 25,000 to 35,000 distinct CDR3 sequences, about 9.3% seen once. Known numbers of the T cell clone KT2 were added to PBMC. Sequencing input: PBMCs spiked with cells of the T cell clone KT2. J is TRBJ2-7 and V is TRBV6-5; TRBD1 might be the D (7 bases). The sequence was obtained from a human donor. The CDR3, as DNA: TGTGCCAGCAGCAATTCCGGGGGTACAGGGGCTCCCAACGAGCAGTACTTC. It yields the protein CASSNSGGTGAPNEQYF.